These T cell receptor beta chains were read from a single sample in a study of shared clonotypes between healthy human individuals. Sequencing was performed with immunoSEQ multiplex PCR; in TCRdb, only in-frame clones are kept and a portion is missing. The repertoire includes around 2,000,000 clones, about 93% of them detected once, and more than 1.5% sits in the top ten. What was sequenced was naive CD8+ T cells from PBMCs. These receptor sequences come from a man between 18 and 35 years old in good health. Some clones in this sample may be carry-over from other donors' samples. CDR3s include the opening cysteine and the closing phenylalanine or tryptophan. The D gene is left open where the match is weak. Part of the rows lack a size; the others show once, few, many or a class for expanded clones.

>TRBJ1-1|-|TRBV4-3|-
CASSQETENTEAFF
TGCGCCAGCAGCCAAGAGACAGAGAACACTGAAGCTTTCTTT
>TRBJ1-4|-|TRBV13|-
CASSATGFGNEKLFF
TGTGCCAGCAGCGCAACAGGTTTCGGTAATGAAAAACTGTTTTTT
>TRBJ2-5|-|TRBV7-9|-
CASSFPATAQYF
TGTGCCAGCAGCTTCCCGGCAACGGCCCAGTACTTC
>TRBJ2-5|-|TRBV13|-
CASSLHGQETQYF
TGTGCCAGCAGCTTACACGGTCAAGAGACCCAGTACTTC
>TRBJ1-1|-|TRBV5-1|TRBD1
CASSLTGTGDSGTEAFF
TGCGCCAGCAGCCTCACCGGGACAGGGGATTCAGGCACTGAAGCTTTCTTT
>TRBJ2-1|-|TRBV4-3|TRBD2
CASSQGLASYNEQFF
TGCGCCAGCAGCCAGGGACTAGCCTCCTACAATGAGCAGTTCTTC
>TRBJ1-3|-|TRBV11-2|-
CASSLGGRSSGNTIYF
TGTGCCAGCAGCTTAGGTGGGCGTAGCTCTGGAAACACCATATATTTT
>TRBJ1-5|-|TRBV28|-
CASSLAARGSNQPQHF
TGTGCCAGCAGTTTAGCCGCCCGGGGGAGCAATCAGCCCCAGCATTTT
>TRBJ1-4|-|TRBV5-1|-
CASRFGDRGTRWEKLFF
TGCGCCAGCCGGTTCGGGGACCGCGGCACCCGATGGGAAAAACTGTTTTTT
>TRBJ1-1|-|TRBV7-9|-
CASSQRLREAFF
TGTGCCAGCAGTCAACGACTACGGGAAGCTTTCTTT
>TRBJ2-6|once|TRBV10-3|-
CAISTPGPGANVLTF
TGTGCCATCAGTACTCCCGGGCCTGGGGCCAACGTCCTGACTTTC
>TRBJ1-5|-|TRBV14|-
CASSQDGRDPNQPQHF
TGTGCCAGCAGCCAAGATGGCCGGGACCCCAATCAGCCCCAGCATTTT
>TRBJ2-1|-|TRBV27|-
CASSYVEGRNEQFF
TGTGCCAGCAGTTATGTAGAAGGGCGCAATGAGCAGTTCTTC
>TRBJ2-2|once|TRBV6-6|-
CASSMVTGELFF
TGTGCCAGCAGTATGGTAACCGGGGAGCTGTTTTTT
>TRBJ2-5|-|TRBV10-1|-
CASSPPGHQETQYF
TGCGCCAGCAGTCCCCCGGGCCACCAAGAGACCCAGTACTTC
>TRBJ2-2|-|TRBV19|-
CASSISGLTTGELFF
TGTGCCAGTAGTATATCTGGGCTAACCACCGGGGAGCTGTTTTTT
>TRBJ1-1|-|TRBV9|-
CASSVEQGAEAFF
TGTGCCAGCAGCGTAGAACAGGGAGCTGAAGCTTTCTTT
>TRBJ2-3|-|TRBV2|-
CASRVVSRRSTDTQYF
TGTGCCAGCAGGGTTGTATCTCGGCGGAGCACAGATACGCAGTATTTT
>TRBJ2-2|-|TRBV18|-
CASSPSRASPPNTGELFF
TGTGCCAGCTCACCATCTCGGGCCAGTCCACCGAACACCGGGGAGCTGTTTTTT
>TRBJ1-3|-|TRBV6-1|-
CASSEAQAPSGNTIYF
TGTGCCAGCAGTGAAGCGCAGGCGCCCTCTGGAAACACCATATATTTT
>TRBJ2-7|-|TRBV2|-
CARRTAYEQYF
TGTGCCAGAAGGACCGCCTACGAGCAGTACTTC
>TRBJ1-2|-|TRBV9|-
CASSDSGGSGYTF
TGTGCCAGCAGCGATTCTGGGGGCTCTGGCTACACCTTC
>TRBJ2-1|-|TRBV29-1|-
CSVEFASLSSYNEQFF
TGCAGCGTTGAATTTGCGTCGCTCAGCTCCTACAATGAGCAGTTCTTC
>TRBJ2-7|-|TRBV6-5|-
CASSYLGSYEQYF
TGTGCCAGCAGTTACCTAGGATCCTACGAGCAGTACTTC
>TRBJ2-7|-|TRBV28|-
CASSNSRSGLSSYEQYF
TGTGCCAGCAGTAATAGTCGTTCAGGCCTAAGCTCCTACGAGCAGTACTTC
>TRBJ1-2|few|TRBV27|-
CASSLRVRSGTGYTF
TGTGCCAGCAGTTTAAGGGTCAGGAGTGGAACGGGCTACACCTTC
>TRBJ2-7|-|TRBV4-2|TRBD1
CASSPSLDRGLYEQYF
TGTGCCAGCAGCCCGTCGTTGGACAGGGGATTATACGAGCAGTACTTC
>TRBJ2-1|-|TRBV29-1|TRBD2
CSVDGGSSYNEQFF
TGCAGCGTTGACGGGGGGAGCTCCTACAATGAGCAGTTCTTC
>TRBJ2-3|-|TRBV6-1|-
CASSGTSGTDTQYF
TGTGCCAGCAGTGGGACCTCCGGCACAGATACGCAGTATTTT
>TRBJ1-1|-|TRBV6-6|-
CASSPWGGTEAFF
TGTGCCAGCAGTCCGTGGGGGGGTACTGAAGCTTTCTTT
>TRBJ1-1|-|TRBV19|-
CASRKQASYTEAFF
TGTGCCAGTAGAAAACAGGCCTCCTACACTGAAGCTTTCTTT
>TRBJ2-2|-|TRBV11-3|TRBD1
CASSSRDRGVPGELFF
TGTGCCAGCAGCAGCCGGGACAGGGGTGTTCCCGGGGAGCTGTTTTTT
>TRBJ1-4|-|TRBV27|-
CASSFIATNEKLFF
TGTGCCAGCAGCTTCATTGCAACTAATGAAAAACTGTTTTTT
>TRBJ2-7|-|TRBV9|TRBD2
CASSVGRETYEQYF
TGTGCCAGCAGCGTTGGGCGGGAGACTTACGAGCAGTACTTC
>TRBJ1-4|-|TRBV28|TRBD1
CASSLLLKPTGTNEKLFF
TGTGCCAGCAGTTTACTGTTGAAACCGACAGGGACAAATGAAAAACTGTTTTTT
>TRBJ1-5|-|TRBV27|-
CASSLFGTASNQPQHF
TGTGCCAGCAGTTTATTTGGGACCGCTTCCAATCAGCCCCAGCATTTT
>TRBJ2-4|-|TRBV7-9|TRBD1
CASSSETGGAKNIQYF
TGTGCCAGCAGCTCGGAGACAGGGGGAGCCAAAAACATTCAGTACTTC
>TRBJ1-5|-|TRBV28|-
CASSLSEGQGPQHF
TGTGCCAGCAGTTTGTCGGAGGGGCAGGGGCCCCAGCATTTT
>TRBJ1-4|-|TRBV5-1|-
CASSFGVGGEKLFF
TGCGCCAGCAGCTTTGGGGTAGGCGGTGAAAAACTGTTTTTT
>TRBJ2-1|-|TRBV7-9|-
CASSLALGPHNEQFF
TGTGCCAGCAGCTTAGCCCTTGGACCCCACAATGAGCAGTTCTTC
>TRBJ2-7|-|TRBV14|-
CASSQDQTRSSYEQYF
TGTGCCAGCAGCCAAGATCAGACCAGAAGCTCCTACGAGCAGTACTTC
>TRBJ2-7|-|TRBV28|-
CASNLSLGPSYEQYF
TGTGCCAGCAACCTCTCTCTGGGCCCATCCTACGAGCAGTACTTC
>TRBJ2-7|-|TRBV27|-
CASSLRSSSYEQYF
TGTGCCAGCAGTTTAAGGTCAAGCTCCTACGAGCAGTACTTC
>TRBJ2-2|once|TRBV25-1|-
CASSEYGTDTGELFF
TGTGCCAGCAGTGAATATGGCACTGACACCGGGGAGCTGTTTTTT
>TRBJ2-1|-|TRBV7-9|-
CASSRKWGNEQFF
TGTGCCAGCAGCAGAAAGTGGGGCAATGAGCAGTTCTTC
>TRBJ2-7|-|TRBV7-9|-
CASSVGLREYEQYF
TGTGCCAGCAGCGTAGGTCTCCGCGAGTACGAGCAGTACTTC
>TRBJ1-3|-|TRBV6-1|TRBD1
CASTRDRGFGNTIYF
TGTGCCAGCACCCGGGACAGGGGATTCGGAAACACCATATATTTT
>TRBJ1-5|-|TRBV11-2|TRBD1
CASSLNPGTGGNQPQHF
TGTGCCAGCAGCCTTAATCCCGGGACAGGGGGCAATCAGCCCCAGCATTTT
>TRBJ1-3|-|TRBV27|-
CASSDRVSGNTIYF
TGTGCCAGCAGTGACCGGGTCTCTGGAAACACCATATATTTT
>TRBJ1-1|few|TRBV9|-
CASSVEVGTEAFF
TGTGCCAGCAGCGTAGAGGTCGGAACTGAAGCTTTCTTT
>TRBJ2-7|-|TRBV30|-
CAWSFVAGGPEQYF
TGTGCCTGGAGTTTTGTTGCTGGGGGGCCCGAGCAGTACTTC
>TRBJ2-5|-|TRBV28|-
CASTPVLGVETQYF
TGTGCCAGCACTCCAGTTCTGGGGGTTGAGACCCAGTACTTC
>TRBJ2-3|-|TRBV28|TRBD2
CASSSPRLAGRTDTQYF
TGTGCCAGCAGTTCCCCCCGACTAGCGGGAAGAACAGATACGCAGTATTTT